The rows below give T cell receptor beta chains drawn from one sample of a study of blood T cell repertoires in COVID-19. Sequencing used immunoSEQ multiplex PCR; TCRdb keeps in-frame clones, though not all of them. The sample lists a few hundred thousand clones, around 84% occurring once. Sequenced input: PBMCs or T cells enriched from blood (not recorded which). These receptors were obtained from a man aged 30-40 years with acute COVID-19. Both conserved end residues are part of each CDR3. The D gene is left open where the match is weak. Clone sizes are given selectively: once, few, many, or a class where the clone is expanded.

NA	TRBV3-1/TRBV3-2	TRBJ2-7	TRBD1	CASSQGQGGREQYF	TGTGCCAGCAGCCAAGGACAGGGGGGGCGCGAGCAGTACTTC
NA	TRBV25-1	TRBJ1-1	NA	CASSDRVGIRAFF	TGTGCCAGCAGTGATCGGGTAGGAATTAGAGCTTTCTTT
NA	TRBV30	TRBJ1-4	TRBD1	CAWSRQGYEKLFF	TGTGCCTGGAGTCGACAGGGATATGAAAAACTGTTTTTT
NA	TRBV19	TRBJ1-2	NA	CASSFTTDMSYGYTF	TGTGCCAGTAGTTTCACAACGGACATGTCCTATGGCTACACCTTC
NA	TRBV18	TRBJ2-1	TRBD2	CASSPPGGIPYNEQFF	TGTGCCAGCTCACCACCGGGGGGGATTCCGTACAATGAGCAGTTCTTC
NA	TRBV4-1	TRBJ2-7	TRBD2	CASSQGEGFYEQYF	TGCGCCAGCAGCCAAGGGGAGGGTTTCTACGAGCAGTACTTC
NA	TRBV7-9	TRBJ1-4	NA	CASSLSGTPDEKLFF	TGTGCCAGCAGCTTGAGCGGGACGCCGGATGAAAAACTGTTTTTT
NA	TRBV11-2	TRBJ1-1	NA	CASSLDINTEAFF	TGTGCCAGCAGCTTAGATATTAACACTGAAGCTTTCTTT
NA	TRBV19	TRBJ1-5	NA	CASSMQGSNQPQHF	TGTGCCAGTAGTATGCAGGGATCCAATCAGCCCCAGCATTTT
NA	TRBV30	TRBJ1-2	TRBD1	CACRAGGFGYGYTF	TGTGCCTGTAGGGCAGGGGGATTCGGCTATGGCTACACCTTC
NA	TRBV6-5	TRBJ1-4	NA	CASSSGEKGEKLFF	TGTGCCAGCAGTTCAGGGGAAAAAGGGGAAAAACTGTTTTTT
NA	TRBV6-5	TRBJ2-7	TRBD1	CASSYGQGAYEQYF	TGTGCCAGCAGTTACGGACAGGGGGCCTACGAGCAGTACTTC
once	TRBV10-3	TRBJ2-5	TRBD2	CAISESRGSGKETQYF	TGTGCCATCAGTGAGTCGAGAGGGAGCGGGAAAGAGACCCAGTACTTC
NA	TRBV11-2	TRBJ2-3	NA	CASSPGSDTQYF	TGTGCCAGCAGCCCGGGTTCAGATACGCAGTATTTT
NA	TRBV4-1	TRBJ1-2	NA	CASSQDRERGYGYTF	TGCGCCAGCAGCCAAGATCGAGAGCGGGGATATGGCTACACCTTC
NA	TRBV30	TRBJ1-2	NA	CAWKKGGGIGYTF	TGTGCCTGGAAAAAAGGAGGAGGGATCGGCTACACCTTC